This TCR beta chain is from a study of T cells after yellow fever vaccination. About the research overall: Low-cell-number fractions were prepared with SMART-Seq v4 Ultra Low Input.

This clonotype was observed at least ten times. The CDR3 consists of 15 residues. With 4 bases clipped from V and 4 bases from J, the junction kept 10 bases outside the gene matches. CDR1 is SGHRS, CDR2 YFSETQ, per germline. TCRdb processed the 5' RACE reads anew with MiXCR; each CDR3 protein has one entry. Of some 300,000 distinct CDR3 sequences listed, roughly 4% were seen once; the top ten hold 23%. Specimen: PBMCs, collected on the day of the yellow fever booster vaccination. The V call is TRBV5-1, the J call TRBJ1-1, with 7 bases aligning to TRBD1. The receptor comes from a man aged 18 to 29 who received the YFV17D yellow fever vaccine. CDR3 nucleotide sequence: TGCGCCAGCAGCAGGGATGAGTCAGGGGGCACTGAAGCTTTCTTT. This codes for CASSRDESGGTEAFF.